The clone carrying this T cell receptor beta chain has only a few counts. What it binds is not known. This CDR3 is missing its conserved last phenylalanine or tryptophan, likely due to a read error. TCRbeta libraries were built with three rounds of nested PCR, modified from ARM-PCR. From the multiplex PCR reads, TCRdb called clonotypes with MiXCR, one entry per CDR3 protein. The repertoire has under 85,000 distinct CDR3 sequences, 76% of them found once; the top ten carry under 40%. The CDR3 covers 16 residues. Germline V gives CDR1 SGHAT, CDR2 FQNNGV. V was pared by 1 base and J by 8 bases, with 10 bases of the junction left unmatched. No cell sorting was done before RNA was extracted from the tissue. The normal lung tissue was taken more than 3 cm from the tumor edge. Donors were chemotherapy-naive, newly diagnosed lung cancer surgical patients in China, August–late 2014. The entry originates in a study of tumor and adjacent non-tumor tissue in lung cancer.

Study findings and constraints: Shorter survival was associated with higher TCR diversity in tumors. Tumor tissue had significantly higher TCR diversity than normal lung.

The sequencing sample was made of distant non-tumor lung tissue. The V gene is TRBV11-2, the J gene TRBJ2-2; 7 bases are a match to TRBD1. The sequence was obtained from a man in his 70s with non-small cell lung cancer. The chain's CDR3 is CASSLVDTGVAGELFS. CDR3 bases: TGTGCCAGCAGCTTAGTGGACACAGGGGTTGCAGGGGAGCTGTTTTCT.